This T cell receptor beta chain was captured by sequencing in a study of vaccination and CD4 T cells after COVID-19. Study-level background: Between diagnosis and the drawing of post-COVID samples lay a median 101 days (range 35 to 161). Findings and caveats of the study: Looking at convalescent patients, a median approximately 86% of reactive clones were present only post-vaccination.

The time point was: late sampling 161 to 241 days after vaccination in three convalescent patients. This sample's treatment: approximately 9-day PBMC culture with coronavirus spike peptide pools or control peptides (ViraFEST assay). Expansion of antigen-specific T cells with peptide pools by ViraFEST preceded sequencing of TCRs. Half the medium was exchanged for fresh IL-2 medium on days 3 and 7. Comments on this clonotype: Its antigen is still unknown.

Cultured CD4+ T cells had their DNA profiled by the Oncomine TCR Beta short-read assay. One entry per CDR3 protein results from TCRdb running MiXCR on the PCR reads. The data hold some 26,000 distinct CDR3 sequences, with around two fifths observed a single time. Trimming stripped 5 bases from V and 6 bases from J, with 13 bases between. CDR1 is LNHDA and CDR2 is SQIVND in the germline V gene (reference sequence). The CDR3 has 13 amino acids. The chain carries TRBV19 and TRBJ2-5, with D unclear. The source was CD4+ T cells from blood, cultured in vitro, collected about 7 months after SARS-CoV-2 vaccination. This receptor was identified in a human donor who had recovered from COVID-19. CDR3 in DNA: TGTGCCAGTAGTGACATGGGTGGCCAGACCCAGTACTTC. Translation: CASSDMGGQTQYF.